One sample yielded the 7 T cell receptor beta chains listed below, sequenced in a study of long-term antiretroviral therapy in people with HIV. The libraries were made with immunoSEQ v3.0 at survey level. TCRdb's table, derived via immunoSEQ multiplex PCR, lists solely in-frame clones and lacks some. The sample lists about 50,000 clones; approximately 79% were seen once. The input for sequencing was unsorted PBMCs, taken 0.8 years after starting antiretroviral therapy. The receptors derive from a woman younger than 30 with HIV.

V gene TRBV2 combines with J gene TRBJ2-1, with D possibly called TRBD1 or TRBD2 (5 bases each). Trimming cost V 3 bases and J 13 bases, with 19 bases left between them. Germline lookup yields CDR1 SNHLY and CDR2 FYNNEI. The CDR3 consists of 14 residues. CDR3 bases: TGTGCCAGCAGTGATATAGTTCGTACTAGGGGACAGTTCTTC. Protein product: CASSDIVRTRGQFF.

V and J are TRBV9 and TRBJ2-7; 11 nucleotides match TRBD2. This CDR3 region has 14 residues. The J segment lost 3 bases and the V segment lost 3 bases, leaving 2 bases of the junction unmatched. CDR1 SGDLS and CDR2 YYNGEE come from the germline V gene. In DNA, the CDR3 is TGTGCCAGCAGCGCAGGGACTAGCGGCTACGAGCAGTACTTC. This sequence encodes CASSAGTSGYEQYF.

This clone was counted a few times. V gene TRBV15 combines with J gene TRBJ1-5; D unresolved. Germline lookup yields CDR1 LNHNV and CDR2 YYDKDF (reference sequence). Deletions cut 1 base from V and 5 bases from J, with 15 bases between. The CDR3 length is 16 residues. CDR3 sequence: CATSRGTGSRHQPQHF. DNA for the CDR3: TGTGCCACCAGCAGAGGCACGGGATCCCGACATCAGCCCCAGCATTTT.

The gene calls are TRBV14 and TRBJ2-7; possible D gene TRBD2, 5 bases. The ends were cut back, 2 bases at V and 3 bases at J, with 11 bases in the middle. The CDR3 is 14 amino acids. The germline V gene encodes CDR1 SGHDN and CDR2 FVKESK. The CDR3 nucleotides read TGTGCCAGCAGCCAATTACCGGGGAGCTACGAGCAGTACTTC. It codes for CASSQLPGSYEQYF.

This sequence joins TRBV7-2 and TRBJ2-5; tentative D call: TRBD2 (6 bases). Trimming cost V 5 bases and J 4 bases, with 11 bases left between them. Germline V lookup: CDR1 SGHTA, CDR2 FQGNSA. This CDR3 has 13 amino acids. DNA of the CDR3: TGTGCCAGCAGCCGCGGGGTAGTAGAGACCCAGTACTTC. It is translated as CASSRGVVETQYF.

This chain joins TRBV9 and TRBJ2-5; TRBD1 agrees at 8 bases. The CDR3 sequence is 16 residues long. Germline CDR1 and CDR2: SGDLS and YYNGEE. The V gene end was trimmed by 3 bases and the J gene end by 2 bases; junction bases not matched to a gene: 9. Here the CDR3 DNA reads TGTGCCAGCAGCGAGGGACAGGCTTTTCCACAAGAGACCCAGTACTTC. This gives the protein CASSEGQAFPQETQYF.

V gene TRBV9 combines with J gene TRBJ1-2; the D is unclear. CDR1 is SGDLS, CDR2 YYNGEE, per germline. The CDR3 runs 14 residues. V lost 0 bases and J 1 base, leaving 7 bases between the germline ends. CDR3 DNA: TGTGCCAGCAGCGTAGATGGCAATAACTATGGCTACACCTTC. Translated: CASSVDGNNYGYTF.